The entry below describes one TCR beta chain. This entry belongs to a study of blood T cell repertoires in COVID-19. Study-level information: The United States, Italy and Spain supplied acute and convalescent COVID-19 samples.

Germline CDR1 reads WSHSY; CDR2 reads SAAADI. There are 14 residues in the CDR3. The V end lost 3 bases, the J end lost 5 bases, and 13 bases lay between the germline ends. Sequencing used immunoSEQ multiplex PCR; TCRdb keeps in-frame clones, though not all of them. The table records 59,000 or so clones, around 84% of them present only once. The TCR comes from a man aged 55 to 70 with acute or convalescent COVID-19. The chain joins TRBV10-2 to TRBJ1-1, with D possibly matching TRBD1 (5 bases). The sequenced sample consisted of peripheral blood. The CDR3: CASSDRQGVTEAFF. For the CDR3, the DNA is TGCGCCAGCAGTGATCGGCAGGGTGTGACTGAAGCTTTCTTT.